Shown below are 28 T cell receptor beta chains from a single sample sequenced in a study of blood T cell repertoires in COVID-19. Generated by immunoSEQ multiplex PCR, the TCRdb table keeps only in-frame clones and is missing some. Among under 95,000 clones listed, about 85% were seen once. Sequencing was done on a sample of peripheral blood. The receptor source for this set is a woman of 80 years or more with COVID-19, enrolled during active disease.

The chain uses TRBV15 and TRBJ2-2; a weak D match, TRBD2 (6 bases). V dropped 6 bases and J dropped 5 bases, with 16 bases sitting between them. This CDR3 contains 15 residues. CDR1 is LNHNV, CDR2 YYDKDF, per germline (reference sequence). CDR3 coding DNA: TGTGCCACCAGTGGAGGGGCGGAAATAACCGGGGAGCTGTTTTTT. This translates into CATSGGAEITGELFF. Drawing the rest from reference TRBV15 and TRBJ2-2, the complete variable domain is DAMVIQNPRYQVTQFGKPVTLSCSQTLNHNVMYWYQQKSSQAPKLLFHYYDKDFNNEADTPDNFQSRRPNTSFCFLDIRSPGLGDTAMYLCATSGGAEITGELFFGEGSRLTVL.

This chain links TRBV19 with TRBJ2-5, with TRBD2 matching 15 bases. V was pared by 4 bases and J by 4 bases, with 4 bases of the junction left unmatched. This CDR3 comprises 16 residues. Per germline, CDR1 LNHDA and CDR2 SQIVND (reference sequence). CDR3 DNA: TGTGCCAGTAGTACCGGACTAGCGGGGGGGCCAGAGACCCAGTACTTC. Amino acids: CASSTGLAGGPETQYF.

V is TRBV29-1 and J is TRBJ1-2; possibly TRBD1 for D (5 bases). Germline V lookup: CDR1 SQVTM, CDR2 ANQGSEA. The CDR3 extends over 13 amino acids. V was trimmed by 4 bases and J by 7 bases, leaving 16 bases between them. The CDR3 DNA sequence: TGCAGCGTTGGTCAGGGCAGTAGCGGTGGCTACACCTTC. Translated: CSVGQGSSGGYTF.

In its sample, this clone was seen once. The gene calls are TRBV6-2 or TRBV6-3 and TRBJ2-5; 7 bases agree with TRBD2. CDR1 MNHEY and CDR2 SVGEGT come from the germline V gene. CDR3 length: 15 residues. V gave up 2 bases and J gave up 6 bases; unmatched junction bases: 9. The CDR3 DNA follows: TGTGCCAGCAGTTACCTTTCACTAGCGCATCAGACCCAGTACTTC. Its translation: CASSYLSLAHQTQYF.

V is TRBV3-1 (or the pseudogene TRBV3-2) and J is TRBJ1-2; D is undetermined. CDR3 size: 16 residues. Germline V gene sequence: CDR1 LGHDT, CDR2 YNNKEL (reference sequence). Trimming stripped 4 bases from V and 4 bases from J, with 19 bases between. CDR3 nucleotide sequence: TGTGCCAGCAGCCGGTCCTTGAGGGAAATTGGCTATGGCTACACCTTC. Amino acid sequence: CASSRSLREIGYGYTF.

The J gene is TRBJ1-1, the V gene TRBV11-2; weak D call: TRBD1 (5 bases). Germline-derived CDR1 and CDR2 are SGHAT and FQNNGV. The CDR3 extends over 13 amino acids. The V gene lost 3 bases and the J gene lost 5 bases, with 10 bases spanning the gap. The CDR3 DNA follows: TGTGCCAGCAGCTTTTCCGGGGGAACTGAAGCTTTCTTT. Translation gives CASSFSGGTEAFF.

This chain connects TRBV11-2 to TRBJ2-3; D not certain. In germline, CDR1 is SGHAT, CDR2 FQNNGV. This CDR3 comprises 12 residues. V lost 1 base and J lost 6, with 5 bases in between. CDR3 sequence: CASSLVHDTQYF. CDR3 bases: TGTGCCAGCAGCTTAGTACACGATACGCAGTATTTT.

CDR3 sequence: CATSRVGGREEQYF. CDR3 DNA: TGTGCCACCAGCAGAGTAGGAGGGAGGGAAGAGCAGTACTTC. V gene TRBV15 combines with J gene TRBJ2-7, with 7 nucleotides matching TRBD2. Germline V gene data show CDR1 as LNHNV and CDR2 as YYDKDF (reference sequence). V lost 1 base to trimming and J lost 7 bases; unmatched junction nucleotides: 7. The CDR3 has 14 residues.

CDR3 loop: CASTPLLSRTGGSQPQHF. DNA of the CDR3: TGTGCCAGTACCCCCCTCTTGTCGCGGACAGGGGGTTCTCAGCCCCAGCATTTT. This chain connects TRBV19 to TRBJ1-5; 10 bases line up with TRBD1. The CDR3 contains 18 residues. CDR1 and CDR2 (germline): LNHDA, SQIVND (reference sequence). V was pared by 7 bases and J by 6 bases, with 18 bases of the junction left unmatched. Combining the CDR3 with reference TRBV19 and TRBJ1-5 gives the whole variable domain DGGITQSPKYLFRKEGQNVTLSCEQNLNHDAMYWYRQDPGQGLRLIYYSQIVNDFQKGDIAEGYSVSREKKESFPLTVTSAQKNPTAFYLCASTPLLSRTGGSQPQHFGDGTRLSIL.

The CDR3 sequence: CATWDRGKGNQPQHF. DNA for the CDR3: TGTGCCACCTGGGACAGGGGTAAGGGGAATCAGCCCCAGCATTTT. This sequence joins TRBV19 and TRBJ1-5, with 10 bases matching TRBD1. Germline loops: CDR1 LNHDA, CDR2 SQIVND (reference sequence). Trimming took 10 bases from V and 4 from J; bases not matched to a gene: 10. The CDR3 totals 15 residues.

V and J are TRBV3-1 (or the pseudogene TRBV3-2) and TRBJ2-5; 7 bases line up with TRBD2. The trim removed 1 base at V and 5 bases at J, leaving 13 bases unmatched. From germline, CDR1 is LGHDT and CDR2 YNNKEL (reference sequence). The CDR3 is 17 residues long. This chain's CDR3 is CASSQGLATAGGETQYF. Written as DNA, the CDR3 is TGTGCCAGCAGCCAAGGACTAGCAACGGCTGGAGGGGAGACCCAGTACTTC.

The chain combines TRBV24-1 with TRBJ2-3, with D perhaps TRBD2 (6 bases). The CDR3 totals 14 residues. The V gene's germline CDR1 is KGHDR and CDR2 SFDVKD. Trimming took 2 bases from V and 6 from J, leaving 11 bases between them. The CDR3 DNA reads TGTGCCACCAGTGATTGGCCAGGAGGGGATACGCAGTATTTT. Protein sequence: CATSDWPGGDTQYF.

The chain combines TRBV2 with TRBJ1-3; the D is unclear. CDR1 and CDR2 from the germline V gene are SNHLY and FYNNEI. The CDR3 is 15 residues long. The V gene lost 7 bases and the J gene lost 0 bases, with 13 bases spanning the gap. Here the CDR3 reads CASMAGPPSGNTIYF. CDR3 bases: TGTGCCAGCATGGCGGGCCCTCCCTCTGGAAACACCATATATTTT.

The chain combines TRBV10-3 with TRBJ2-2; D perhaps matches TRBD1 (6 bases). Germline values: CDR1 ENHRY, CDR2 SYGVKD. This CDR3 region has 14 residues. The V end was cut by 9 bases, the J end by 4 bases, with 15 bases between. As DNA, the CDR3 is TGTGCCATGAAACAGGGAGTAATCACCGGGGAGCTGTTTTTT. Its translation is CAMKQGVITGELFF.

CDR3 nucleotides: TGTGCCAGCAGTGAACAGGGGGCGACTGAAGCTTTCTTT. Encoded protein: CASSEQGATEAFF. V gene TRBV2 combines with J gene TRBJ1-1; 8 bases are shared with TRBD1. V dropped 2 bases and J dropped 5; count of bases not matched to a gene: 1. Per germline, CDR1 SNHLY and CDR2 FYNNEI. This CDR3 region has 13 residues. Full variable domain (missing parts from reference TRBV2 and TRBJ1-1): EPEVTQTPSHQVTQMGQEVILRCVPISNHLYFYWYRQILGQKVEFLVSFYNNEISEKSEIFDDQFSVERPDGSNFTLKIRSTKLEDSAMYFCASSEQGATEAFFGQGTRLTVV.

Points on this clone: Other DNA sequences in the sample encode the same CDR3. The rearrangement uses TRBV9 and TRBJ2-7; TRBD2 matches at 10 bases. V lost 0 bases to trimming and J lost 0 bases; unmatched junction nucleotides: 0. Germline V lookup: CDR1 SGDLS, CDR2 YYNGEE. The CDR3 covers 15 residues. The CDR3 coding sequence is TGTGCCAGCAGCGTAGGACTAGCGGGCTCCTACGAGCAGTACTTC. Protein sequence: CASSVGLAGSYEQYF.

This clone came up once. The chain carries TRBV28 and TRBJ2-7, with 9 bases aligning to TRBD1. V was clipped by 8 bases and J by 3 bases; unmatched bases: 8. The length of the CDR3 is 14 residues. CDR1 is MDHEN and CDR2 is SYDVKM in the germline V gene. As DNA, the CDR3 is TGTGCCAGCGGCCATAGACAGGGGGTCTACGAGCAGTACTTC. Protein: CASGHRQGVYEQYF. The variable domain in full, completed from reference TRBV28 and TRBJ2-7, reads DVKVTQSSRYLVKRTGEKVFLECVQDMDHENMFWYRQDPGLGLRLIYFSYDVKMKEKGDIPEGYSVSREKKERFSLILESASTNQTSMYLCASGHRQGVYEQYFGPGTRLTVT.

This chain uses TRBV15 with TRBJ1-2; unclear D gene. V shed 4 bases and J shed 3 bases, with 12 bases lying between them. Per germline, CDR1 LNHNV and CDR2 YYDKDF (reference sequence). The CDR3 has 14 amino acids. This CDR3 is CATSTNGLDYGYTF. In DNA form, the CDR3 reads TGTGCCACCAGCACGAACGGGTTGGACTATGGCTACACCTTC.

V gene TRBV7-3 combines with J gene TRBJ2-3, with 8 positions matching TRBD2. Trimming removed 5 bases from V and 1 base from J; junction bases left unmatched: 5. Germline values: CDR1 SGHTA, CDR2 FQGTGA. This CDR3 is built from 15 residues. CDR3 region: CASSMIAGRTDTQYF. The CDR3 DNA sequence: TGTGCCAGCAGCATGATAGCGGGACGCACAGATACGCAGTATTTT.

DNA of the CDR3: TGTGCCAGCAGCCAGCGCGACAGGGAGCAGTACTTC. Its protein is CASSQRDREQYF. This rearrangement joins TRBV3-1 (or the pseudogene TRBV3-2) to TRBJ2-7; tentatively, D is TRBD1 (6 bases). This CDR3 contains 12 residues. V lost 3 bases to trimming and J lost 7 bases, with 10 bases between them. Looked up from germline, CDR1 is LGHDT and CDR2 is YNNKEL (reference sequence).

The chain employs TRBV18 and TRBJ1-1; TRBD1 aligns across 7 bases. CDR3 size: 14 residues. After removal of 4 bases from V and 4 bases from J, the junction contained 6 bases not matched to a gene. CDR1 and CDR2 (germline): KGHSH, LQKENI. CDR3 residues: CASSLQYRGTEAFF. The DNA of the CDR3 is TGTGCCAGCTCACTCCAGTACAGGGGCACTGAAGCTTTCTTT.

The V and J genes are TRBV3-1 (or the pseudogene TRBV3-2) and TRBJ2-1; 11 bases agree with TRBD2. The CDR3 sequence is 19 residues long. Germline loops: CDR1 LGHDT, CDR2 YNNKEL (reference sequence). V trimming: 0 bases; J trimming: 7 bases; junction bases outside the gene matches: 14. CDR3 DNA: TGTGCCAGCAGCCAAGATCGAGTTTTAGCGGGAGGGCCGGGGAATGAGCAGTTCTTC. This translates into CASSQDRVLAGGPGNEQFF.

The J gene is TRBJ1-1, the V gene TRBV20-1; D is possibly TRBD1 (6 bases). Between the trimmed V and J ends, which lost 5 bases and 6 bases, there was a span of 10 bases. CDR1 is DFQATT, CDR2 SNEGSKA, per germline (reference sequence). The CDR3 totals 11 residues. The CDR3 loop reads CSALRTAEAFF. The CDR3 coding sequence is TGCAGTGCTTTAAGGACAGCTGAAGCTTTCTTT.

This chain joins TRBV11-2 and TRBJ2-5; the match to TRBD1 covers 9 bases. The V gene's germline CDR1 is SGHAT and CDR2 FQNNGV. The V and J ends lost 5 bases and 4 bases, in that order; junction bases with no gene match: 11. This CDR3 is built from 16 residues. This CDR3 is CASSVGQGLLLETQYF. The CDR3 nucleotides are TGTGCCAGCAGCGTGGGACAGGGTCTTTTATTAGAGACCCAGTACTTC.

The V gene is TRBV6-1, the J gene TRBJ2-3; TRBD2 matches 10 bases. Germline V gene sequence: CDR1 MNHNS, CDR2 SASEGT. The CDR3 is 17 amino acids. Germline trimming cut 3 bases from V and 0 bases from J; bases unmatched to any gene: 6. The CDR3 sequence is CASSERLAGPSTDTQYF. DNA for the CDR3: TGTGCCAGCAGTGAGAGACTAGCGGGCCCTAGCACAGATACGCAGTATTTT.

This clone appeared a few times. The chain links TRBV11-2 to TRBJ1-1; D remains ambiguous. V dropped 5 bases and J dropped 8 bases, with 12 bases sitting between them. CDR3 size: 12 residues. Per the germline V gene, CDR1 is SGHAT and CDR2 is FQNNGV. The CDR3 DNA reads as TGTGCCAGCAGCCTTTTGGTGAGGGAAGCTTTCTTT. Its translation: CASSLLVREAFF.

The chain joins TRBV24-1 to TRBJ2-3, with 9 bases fitting TRBD2. The germline CDR1 and CDR2 sequences are KGHDR and SFDVKD. This CDR3 has 18 residues. J was trimmed by 6 bases and V by 2 bases; bases with no gene match: 14. For the CDR3, the DNA is TGTGCCACCAGTGATTGGGGGACTAGCCCTCTGAGTGACGATACGCAGTATTTT. This sequence encodes CATSDWGTSPLSDDTQYF.

This rearrangement joins TRBV9 to TRBJ2-3; no clear D. CDR3 size: 14 residues. Per germline, CDR1 SGDLS and CDR2 YYNGEE. Trimming took off 4 bases at V and 5 bases at J, with 14 bases between the two ends. CDR3 coding DNA: TGTGCCAGCAGCCCCCGCCTGAGGAGAGATACGCAGTATTTT. Its translation is CASSPRLRRDTQYF.